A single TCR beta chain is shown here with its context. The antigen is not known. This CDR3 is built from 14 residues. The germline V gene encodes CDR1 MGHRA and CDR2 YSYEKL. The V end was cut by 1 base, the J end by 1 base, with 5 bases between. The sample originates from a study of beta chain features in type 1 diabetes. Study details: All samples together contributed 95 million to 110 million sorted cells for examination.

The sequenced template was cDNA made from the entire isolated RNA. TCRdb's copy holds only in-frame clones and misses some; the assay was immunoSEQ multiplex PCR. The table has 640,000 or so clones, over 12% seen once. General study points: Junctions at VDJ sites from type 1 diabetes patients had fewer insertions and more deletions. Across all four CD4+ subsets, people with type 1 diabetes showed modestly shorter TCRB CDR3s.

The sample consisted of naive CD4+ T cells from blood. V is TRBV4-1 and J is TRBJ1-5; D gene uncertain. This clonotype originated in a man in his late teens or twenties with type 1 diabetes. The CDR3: CASSQGSSNQPQHF. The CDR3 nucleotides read TGCGCCAGCAGCCAAGGGTCAAGCAATCAGCCCCAGCATTTT.